This TCR beta chain was identified in a study of T cells in Graves' hyperthyroidism and ophthalmopathy. General observations from the study: Peripheral blood also featured most of the thyroid clonotypes expanded above 0.001.

As regards this clonotype: What it binds is not known.

The investigators amplified TCR beta CDR3 regions from RNA transcripts. An initial round of RT-PCR targeting the TCR CDR3 relied on the HTBI primer set. TCRdb fed the multiplex PCR reads into MiXCR, producing one record per CDR3 protein. The table records some 510,000 distinct CDR3 sequences, 40% to 55% of them present only once. Graves' hyperthyroidism qualified as stable when ophthalmopathy did not progress within 18 months. The germline V gene has CDR1 SQVTM and CDR2 ANQGSEA. This CDR3 region has 13 residues. The V and J ends lost 8 bases and 0 bases respectively, with 13 bases between them. The specimen sequenced was peripheral blood or thyroid tissue (not recorded which). J is TRBJ1-2 and V is TRBV29-1, with TRBD1 as a possible D gene (6 bases). The TCR originated in a woman younger than 35 with Graves' hyperthyroidism. CDR3 sequence reads: CSHPGQANYGYTF. The DNA for the CDR3 is TGCAGCCACCCGGGACAAGCTAACTATGGCTACACCTTC. Together with reference TRBV29-1 and TRBJ1-2, the CDR3 gives the full variable domain: SAVISQKPSRDICQRGTSLTIQCQVDSQVTMMFWYRQQPGQSLTLIATANQGSEATYESGFVIDKFPISRPNLTFSTLTVSNMSPEDSSIYLCSHPGQANYGYTFGSGTRLTVV.